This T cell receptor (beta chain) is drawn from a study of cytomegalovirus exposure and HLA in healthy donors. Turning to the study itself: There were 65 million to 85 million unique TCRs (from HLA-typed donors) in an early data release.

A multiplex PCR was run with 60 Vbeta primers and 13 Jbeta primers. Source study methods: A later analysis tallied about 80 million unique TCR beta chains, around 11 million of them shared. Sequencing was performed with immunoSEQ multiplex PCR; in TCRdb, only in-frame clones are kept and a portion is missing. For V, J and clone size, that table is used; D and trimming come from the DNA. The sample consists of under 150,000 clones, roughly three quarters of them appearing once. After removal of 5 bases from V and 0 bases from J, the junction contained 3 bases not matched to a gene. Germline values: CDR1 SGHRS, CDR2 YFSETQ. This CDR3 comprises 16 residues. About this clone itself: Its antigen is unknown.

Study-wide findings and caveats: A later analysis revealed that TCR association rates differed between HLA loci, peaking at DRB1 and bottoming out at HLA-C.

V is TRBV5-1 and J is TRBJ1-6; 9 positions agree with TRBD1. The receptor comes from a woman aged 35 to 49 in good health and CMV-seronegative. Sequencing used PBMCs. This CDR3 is CASRPDRGSYNSPLHF. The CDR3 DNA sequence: TGCGCCAGCAGACCGGACAGGGGCTCCTATAATTCACCCCTCCACTTT. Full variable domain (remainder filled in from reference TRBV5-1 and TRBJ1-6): KAGVTQTPRYLIKTRGQQVTLSCSPISGHRSVSWYQQTPGQGLQFLFEYFSETQRNKGNFPGRFSGRQFSNSRSEMNVSTLELGDSALYLCASRPDRGSYNSPLHFGNGTRLTVT.